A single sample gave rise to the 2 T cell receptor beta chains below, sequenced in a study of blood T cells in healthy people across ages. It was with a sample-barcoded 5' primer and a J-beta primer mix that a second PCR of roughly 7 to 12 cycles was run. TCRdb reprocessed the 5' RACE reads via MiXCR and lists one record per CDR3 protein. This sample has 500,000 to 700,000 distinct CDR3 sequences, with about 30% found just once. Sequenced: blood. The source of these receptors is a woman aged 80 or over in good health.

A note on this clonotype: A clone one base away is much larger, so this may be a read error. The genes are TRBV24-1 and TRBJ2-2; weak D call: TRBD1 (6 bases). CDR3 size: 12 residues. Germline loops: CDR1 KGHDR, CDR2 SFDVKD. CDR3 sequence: CATAGDTGERFF. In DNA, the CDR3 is TGTGCCACGGCTGGGGACACCGGGGAGCGGTTTTTT.

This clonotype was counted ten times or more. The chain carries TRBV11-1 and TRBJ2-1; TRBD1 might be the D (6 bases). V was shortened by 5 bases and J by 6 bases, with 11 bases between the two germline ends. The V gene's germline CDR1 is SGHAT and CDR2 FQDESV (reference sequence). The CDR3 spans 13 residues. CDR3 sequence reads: CASSQGLANEQFF. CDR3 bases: TGTGCCAGCAGCCAGGGGCTAGCCAATGAGCAGTTCTTC.